Shown below are 8 T cell receptor beta chains from a single sample sequenced in a study of cytomegalovirus exposure and HLA in healthy donors. With 60 Vbeta and 13 Jbeta primers, the PCR was carried out. Assay used: immunoSEQ multiplex PCR; TCRdb lists only in-frame clones, some missing. Among 110,000 to 150,000 clones listed, around 79% were seen once. The material sequenced was PBMCs. These receptors came from a female donor in good health and CMV-seronegative.

This chain connects TRBV11-3 to TRBJ2-7; 7 bases are a match to TRBD1. Trimming at V came to 1 base and at J to 4 bases, leaving 4 bases not matched to a gene. Looked up from germline, CDR1 is SGHNT and CDR2 is YENEEA. The CDR3 length is 14 residues. In DNA form, the CDR3 reads TGTGCCAGCAGCTTAGGACAGGGAGCGTACGAGCAGTACTTC. It is translated as CASSLGQGAYEQYF.

V is TRBV4-3 and J is TRBJ1-1; D remains ambiguous. The germline V gene encodes CDR1 LGHNA and CDR2 YSLEER. The V and J ends lost 0 bases and 5 bases respectively, with 10 bases between them. The CDR3 has 14 amino acids. The CDR3 DNA reads TGCGCCAGCAGCCAAGACATAGGGAGAACTGAAGCTTTCTTT. Amino acid sequence: CASSQDIGRTEAFF.

Worth noting for this clone: One end of the junction is discordant with germline, which a read error may explain. The chain uses TRBV7-9 and TRBJ2-7; possible D gene TRBD2, 5 bases. Per germline, CDR1 SEHNR and CDR2 FQNEAQ (reference sequence). CDR3 length equals 12 residues. The CDR3 nucleotides read TGTTCCAGCAGCTATACTAGGAACGAGCAGTACTTC. Its translation: CSSSYTRNEQYF.

This chain uses TRBV19 with TRBJ1-5; D uncertain. The germline V and J ends were trimmed by 5 bases and 5 bases, with 10 bases remaining between them. The V gene's germline CDR1 is LNHDA and CDR2 SQIVND (reference sequence). The CDR3 is 13 residues long. The CDR3 is CASSPRGDQPQHF. The CDR3 nucleotides are TGTGCCAGTAGTCCCCGGGGAGATCAGCCCCAGCATTTT.

J is TRBJ2-7 and V is TRBV15, with TRBD1 matching over 8 bases. V was pared by 5 bases and J by 0 bases, with 0 bases of the junction left unmatched. CDR3 length: 13 residues. Germline V lookup: CDR1 LNHNV, CDR2 YYDKDF (reference sequence). The CDR3 sequence: CATSGQGSYEQYF. The DNA of the CDR3 is TGTGCCACCAGCGGACAGGGCTCCTACGAGCAGTACTTC.

This chain uses TRBV7-2 with TRBJ2-5; the D gene is possibly TRBD2 (5 bases). The CDR3 is 14 amino acids. Trimming stripped 5 bases from V and 5 bases from J, with 15 bases between. Germline V gene sequence: CDR1 SGHTA, CDR2 FQGNSA. Here the CDR3 reads CASSPEGFTETQYF. CDR3 nucleotides: TGTGCCAGCAGCCCAGAGGGCTTTACGGAGACCCAGTACTTC.

J is TRBJ1-4 and V is TRBV9; perhaps TRBD1 as D (6 bases). CDR1 SGDLS and CDR2 YYNGEE come from the germline V gene. This CDR3 comprises 18 residues. The V gene lost 3 bases and the J gene lost 3 bases, with 21 bases spanning the gap. The CDR3 loop is CASSARSVRGNPNEKLFF. For the CDR3, the DNA is TGTGCCAGCAGCGCAAGGAGCGTCAGGGGAAACCCTAATGAAAAACTGTTTTTT. Supplemented by reference TRBV9 and TRBJ1-4, the full variable domain reads DSGVTQTPKHLITATGQRVTLRCSPRSGDLSVYWYQQSLDQGLQFLIQYYNGEERAKGNILERFSAQQFPDLHSELNLSSLELGDSALYFCASSARSVRGNPNEKLFFGSGTQLSVL.

V usage is TRBV6-6 and J usage is TRBJ1-2, with TRBD1 as a possible D gene (6 bases). Germline CDR1 is MNHNY and CDR2 is SVGAGI (reference sequence). CDR3 length: 15 residues. V lost 2 bases and J lost 6, with 16 bases in between. The CDR3 here is CASSYGGGAKDGYTF. In DNA form, the CDR3 reads TGTGCCAGCAGTTACGGTGGGGGCGCAAAGGATGGCTACACCTTC.